This entry lists 14 T cell receptor beta chains sequenced from one sample in a study of neoadjuvant nivolumab and ipilimumab in lung cancer. The data were produced by immunoSEQ multiplex PCR, yet TCRdb's version contains in-frame clones alone and is incomplete. The sample comprises 25,000 to 30,000 clones, about three quarters of which are singletons, and about 20% rests with the top ten. The specimen comprised tumor tissue, sampled after neoadjuvant nivolumab, alone or with ipilimumab, at or shortly before surgery. These receptors all stem from an adult with non-small cell lung cancer.

The J gene is TRBJ1-1, the V gene TRBV5-1; D is unclear. V dropped 4 bases and J dropped 0 bases, with 10 bases sitting between them. Germline loops: CDR1 SGHRS, CDR2 YFSETQ. The CDR3 length is 14 residues. CDR3 sequence: CASSDQKMNTEAFF. In DNA form, the CDR3 reads TGCGCCAGCAGCGACCAGAAGATGAACACTGAAGCTTTCTTT.

CDR3 bases: TGCAGCGTTGAAGCGAGACAGGGGTGGACTGAAGCTTTCTTT. It is translated as CSVEARQGWTEAFF. The chain combines TRBV29-1 with TRBJ1-1, with TRBD1 matching 8 bases. V dropped 1 base and J dropped 5; count of bases not matched to a gene: 6. Germline V CDR1 and CDR2: SQVTM, ANQGSEA. The CDR3 is 14 amino acids.

The chain is built from TRBV19 and TRBJ2-7; D may match TRBD1 or TRBD2 (6 bases each). The CDR3 length is 14 residues. The ends were cut back, 1 base at V and 5 bases at J, with 12 bases in the middle. Germline V gene lookup returns CDR1 LNHDA and CDR2 SQIVND (reference sequence). This CDR3 reads CASSIGGAPHEQYF. CDR3 nucleotides: TGTGCCAGTAGTATAGGGGGGGCCCCCCACGAGCAGTACTTC.

This clone has just a few counts. The J gene is TRBJ2-1, the V gene TRBV10-3, with 11 bases identical to TRBD2. CDR3 length: 14 amino acids. J lost 3 bases, V lost 6 bases, and 1 base had no gene match. Germline CDR1 and CDR2: ENHRY and SYGVKD. The CDR3 sequence is CAISGTSGYNEQFF. The CDR3 DNA reads TGTGCCATCAGCGGGACTAGCGGCTACAATGAGCAGTTCTTC.

On this clone itself: Additional DNA sequences in this sample encode the identical CDR3. The chain employs TRBV6-5 and TRBJ1-6, with a possible D match to TRBD1 (5 bases). The ends were cut back, 4 bases at V and 9 bases at J, with 10 bases in the middle. Germline CDR1 is MNHEY and CDR2 is SVGAGI. The CDR3 loop spans 13 amino acids. The CDR3 loop reads CASSSGGRSPLHF. Here the CDR3 DNA reads TGTGCCAGCAGTTCGGGGGGACGTTCACCCCTCCACTTT.

This clone has a single count. The chain combines TRBV14 with TRBJ1-2; D gene ambiguous. Germline V gene data show CDR1 as SGHDN and CDR2 as FVKESK. This CDR3 has 14 residues. V lost 4 bases and J 4 bases, leaving 13 bases between the germline ends. The CDR3 DNA reads as TGTGCCAGCAGCCCTCTCGGACCCGCCTATGGCTACACCTTC. Protein: CASSPLGPAYGYTF.

As to this clone: The same CDR3 arises from other DNA sequences in this sample as well. This chain joins TRBV7-9 and TRBJ1-2; a possible D gene is TRBD1 (6 bases). V was shortened by 1 base and J by 8 bases, with 20 bases between the two germline ends. Germline CDR1 reads SEHNR; CDR2 reads FQNEAQ (reference sequence). CDR3 length equals 16 residues. This chain's CDR3 is CASSLEWGARVDGYTF. The CDR3 DNA reads TGTGCCAGCAGCTTAGAATGGGGGGCCCGGGTCGACGGCTACACCTTC.

The V call is TRBV5-1, the J call TRBJ1-3; D not resolved. Looked up from germline, CDR1 is SGHRS and CDR2 is YFSETQ. This CDR3 is 14 amino acids long. Trimming took off 3 bases at V and 6 bases at J, with 13 bases between the two ends. In nucleotides, the CDR3 is TGCGCCAGCAGCTCGATCGGATCGGAAAACACCATATATTTT. Its protein is CASSSIGSENTIYF.

The V gene is TRBV19, the J gene TRBJ1-2, with 8 bases fitting TRBD1. The CDR3 runs to 14 residues. V trimming: 5 bases; J trimming: 4 bases; junction bases outside the gene matches: 6. Germline CDR1 and CDR2: LNHDA and SQIVND (reference sequence). The CDR3 nucleotides are TGTGCCAGTAGTCTCCGGGACAGGCCCTATGGCTACACCTTC. Amino acid sequence: CASSLRDRPYGYTF.

This chain links TRBV7-9 with TRBJ2-2; no definite D call. Between the trimmed V and J ends, which lost 5 bases and 5 bases, there was a span of 6 bases. Germline lookup yields CDR1 SEHNR and CDR2 FQNEAQ (reference sequence). The CDR3 covers 12 residues. This CDR3 reads CASSPITGELFF. As DNA, the CDR3 is TGTGCCAGCAGCCCCATAACCGGGGAGCTGTTTTTT.

The chain employs TRBV19 and TRBJ2-7; 8 positions agree with TRBD1. V lost 8 bases, J lost 5 bases, and 8 bases stayed unmatched. Germline V CDR1 and CDR2: LNHDA, SQIVND (reference sequence). This CDR3 has 13 amino acids. For the CDR3, the DNA is TGTGCCAGTGGGGAGACAGGGGAGGACGAGCAGTACTTC. Translated, it gives CASGETGEDEQYF.

The chain links TRBV20-1 to TRBJ1-2, with D hard to call. The V end was cut by 6 bases, the J end by 3 bases, with 8 bases between. Germline V CDR1 and CDR2: DFQATT, SNEGSKA (reference sequence). CDR3 length: 11 amino acids. CDR3 in amino acids: CSAPIDYGYTF. CDR3 DNA sequence: TGCAGTGCCCCCATAGACTATGGCTACACCTTC.

The gene calls are TRBV12-5 and TRBJ2-7; TRBD1 is a possible D gene (5 bases). Germline values: CDR1 LGHNT, CDR2 FRNRAP. This CDR3 has 19 amino acids. Trimming cost V 4 bases and J 4 bases, with 29 bases left between them. The DNA for the CDR3 is TGTGCTAGTGGTTCGAACCCAACAACCTCCGACAGACCGAGTTACGAGCAGTACTTC. It yields the protein CASGSNPTTSDRPSYEQYF.

This rearrangement joins TRBV7-9 to TRBJ2-1; 7 bases map to TRBD1. With V trimmed by 5 bases and J by 15 bases, 13 bases remained unmatched. CDR1 is SEHNR and CDR2 is FQNEAQ in the germline V gene (reference sequence). This CDR3 comprises 13 residues. CDR3 in DNA: TGTGCCAGCAGCGCCGGACAGGTATTAAGGCGGTTCTTC. Encoded protein: CASSAGQVLRRFF.